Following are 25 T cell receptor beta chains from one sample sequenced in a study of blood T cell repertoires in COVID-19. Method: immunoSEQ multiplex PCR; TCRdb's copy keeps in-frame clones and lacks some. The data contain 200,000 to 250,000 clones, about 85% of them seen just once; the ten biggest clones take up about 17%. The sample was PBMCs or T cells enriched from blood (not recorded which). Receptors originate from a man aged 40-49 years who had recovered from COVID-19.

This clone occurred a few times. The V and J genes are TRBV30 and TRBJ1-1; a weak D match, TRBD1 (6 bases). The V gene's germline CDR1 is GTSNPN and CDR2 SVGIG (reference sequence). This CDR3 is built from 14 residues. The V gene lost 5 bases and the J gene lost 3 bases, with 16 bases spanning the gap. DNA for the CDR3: TGTGCCTGGCGACAGGCATACAGAGACACTGAAGCTTTCTTT. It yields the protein CAWRQAYRDTEAFF.

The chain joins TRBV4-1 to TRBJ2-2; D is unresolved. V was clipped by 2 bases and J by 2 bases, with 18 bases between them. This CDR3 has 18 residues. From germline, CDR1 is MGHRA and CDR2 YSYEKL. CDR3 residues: CASSQFLGTTKNTGELFF. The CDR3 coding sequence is TGCGCCAGCAGCCAATTCTTAGGCACAACTAAAAACACCGGGGAGCTGTTTTTT.

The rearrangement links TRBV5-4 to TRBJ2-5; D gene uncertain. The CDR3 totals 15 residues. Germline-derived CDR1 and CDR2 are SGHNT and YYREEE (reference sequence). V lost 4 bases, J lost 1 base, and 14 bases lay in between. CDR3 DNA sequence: TGTGCCAGCAGCCGCAGACATGCCCTCCAAGAGACCCAGTACTTC. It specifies CASSRRHALQETQYF.

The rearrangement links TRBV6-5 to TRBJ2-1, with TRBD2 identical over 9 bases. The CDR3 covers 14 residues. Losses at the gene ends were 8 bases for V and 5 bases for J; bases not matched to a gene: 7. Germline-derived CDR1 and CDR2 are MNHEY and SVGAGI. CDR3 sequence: CASVKREADNEQFF. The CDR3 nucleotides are TGTGCCAGCGTTAAGCGGGAGGCAGACAATGAGCAGTTCTTC.

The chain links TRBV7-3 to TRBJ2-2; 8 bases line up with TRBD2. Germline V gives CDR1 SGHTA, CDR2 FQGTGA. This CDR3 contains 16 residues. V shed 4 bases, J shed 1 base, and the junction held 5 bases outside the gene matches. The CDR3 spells CASSSRGEGNTGELFF. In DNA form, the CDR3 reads TGTGCCAGCAGCTCGCGGGGGGAAGGGAACACCGGGGAGCTGTTTTTT. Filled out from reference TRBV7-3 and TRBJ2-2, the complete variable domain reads GAGVSQTPSNKVTEKGKYVELRCDPISGHTALYWYRQSLGQGPEFLIYFQGTGAADDSGLPNDRFFAVRPEGSVSTLKIQRTERGDSAVYLCASSSRGEGNTGELFFGEGSRLTVL.

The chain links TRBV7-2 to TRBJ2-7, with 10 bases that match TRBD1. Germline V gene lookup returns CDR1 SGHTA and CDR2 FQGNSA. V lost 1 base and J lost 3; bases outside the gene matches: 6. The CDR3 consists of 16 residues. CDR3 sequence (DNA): TGTGCCAGCAGCTTAGAGTCGGGACAGGGGATCTACGAGCAGTACTTC. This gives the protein CASSLESGQGIYEQYF.

The CDR3 region is CASSAREPSYSPLHF. DNA of the CDR3: TGTGCCAGCAGCGCCCGAGAGCCCTCCTATTCACCCCTCCACTTT. The chain couples TRBV9 to TRBJ1-6; D ambiguous. CDR3 length equals 15 residues. The germline V and J ends were trimmed by 3 bases and 8 bases, with 15 bases remaining between them. Germline values: CDR1 SGDLS, CDR2 YYNGEE.

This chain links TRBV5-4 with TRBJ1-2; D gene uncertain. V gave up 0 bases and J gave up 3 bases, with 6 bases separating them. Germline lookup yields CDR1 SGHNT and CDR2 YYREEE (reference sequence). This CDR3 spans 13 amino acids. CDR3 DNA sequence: TGTGCCAGCAGCTTGGTCGGGGACTATGGCTACACCTTC. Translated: CASSLVGDYGYTF. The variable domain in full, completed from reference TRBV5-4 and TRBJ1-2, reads ETGVTQSPTHLIKTRGQQVTLRCSSQSGHNTVSWYQQALGQGPQFIFQYYREEENGRGNFPPRFSGLQFPNYSSELNVNALELDDSALYLCASSLVGDYGYTFGSGTRLTVV.

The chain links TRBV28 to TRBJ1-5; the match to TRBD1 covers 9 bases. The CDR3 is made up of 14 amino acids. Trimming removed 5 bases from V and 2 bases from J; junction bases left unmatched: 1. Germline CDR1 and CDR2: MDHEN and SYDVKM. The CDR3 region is CASSRTGGNQPQHF. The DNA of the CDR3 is TGTGCCAGCAGTCGGACAGGGGGCAATCAGCCCCAGCATTTT.

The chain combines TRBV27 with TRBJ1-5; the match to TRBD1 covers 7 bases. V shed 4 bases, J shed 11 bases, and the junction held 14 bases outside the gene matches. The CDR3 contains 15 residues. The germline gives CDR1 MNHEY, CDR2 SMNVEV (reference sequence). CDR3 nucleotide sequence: TGTGCCAGCAGTTCGGGACAGACCCTTAGTGAGGCCCAGCATTTT. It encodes CASSSGQTLSEAQHF.

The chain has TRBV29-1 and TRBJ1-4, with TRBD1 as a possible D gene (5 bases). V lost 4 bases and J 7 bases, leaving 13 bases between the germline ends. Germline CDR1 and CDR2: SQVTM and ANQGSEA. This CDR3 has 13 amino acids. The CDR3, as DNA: TGCAGCGTTGTAAGGGGAATCGGTGAAAAACTGTTTTTT. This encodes CSVVRGIGEKLFF.

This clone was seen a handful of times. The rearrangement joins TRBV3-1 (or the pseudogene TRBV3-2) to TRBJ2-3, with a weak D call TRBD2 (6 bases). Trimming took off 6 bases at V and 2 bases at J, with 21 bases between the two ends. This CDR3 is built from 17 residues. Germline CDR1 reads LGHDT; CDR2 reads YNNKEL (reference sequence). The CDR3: CASRAGIGRAYTDTQYF. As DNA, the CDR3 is TGTGCCAGCAGAGCAGGGATCGGGAGAGCGTACACAGATACGCAGTATTTT.

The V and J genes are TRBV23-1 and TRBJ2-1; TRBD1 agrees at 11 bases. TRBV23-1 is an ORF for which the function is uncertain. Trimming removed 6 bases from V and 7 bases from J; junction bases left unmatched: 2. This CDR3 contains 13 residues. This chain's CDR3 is CASSRDRGNEQFF. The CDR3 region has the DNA TGCGCCAGCAGCCGGGACAGGGGGAATGAGCAGTTCTTC.

For the CDR3, the DNA is TGTGCCTGGAGTGTAACACCCGGCTACACCTTC. Its translation is CAWSVTPGYTF. This chain joins TRBV30 and TRBJ1-2, with D hard to call. Germline lookup yields CDR1 GTSNPN and CDR2 SVGIG (reference sequence). The CDR3 has 11 amino acids. V gave up 0 bases and J gave up 8 bases, with 7 bases separating them. The variable domain in full, completed from reference TRBV30 and TRBJ1-2, reads SQTIHQWPATLVQPVGSPLSLECTVEGTSNPNLYWYRQAAGRGLQLLFYSVGIGQISSEVPQNLSASRPQDRQFILSSKKLLLSDSGFYLCAWSVTPGYTFGSGTRLTVV.

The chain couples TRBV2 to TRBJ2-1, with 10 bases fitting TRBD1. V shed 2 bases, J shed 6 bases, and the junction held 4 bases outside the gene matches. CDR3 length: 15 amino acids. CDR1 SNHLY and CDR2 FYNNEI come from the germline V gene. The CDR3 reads CASSETDRGLNEQFF. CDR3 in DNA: TGTGCCAGCAGTGAAACAGACAGGGGGCTCAATGAGCAGTTCTTC. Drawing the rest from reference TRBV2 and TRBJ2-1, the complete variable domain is EPEVTQTPSHQVTQMGQEVILRCVPISNHLYFYWYRQILGQKVEFLVSFYNNEISEKSEIFDDQFSVERPDGSNFTLKIRSTKLEDSAMYFCASSETDRGLNEQFFGPGTRLTVL.

Here the CDR3 reads CASSQELETSSYEQYF. The CDR3 DNA sequence: TGTGCCAGCAGCCAAGAGTTGGAGACTAGCAGCTACGAGCAGTACTTC. The J gene is TRBJ2-7, the V gene TRBV3-1 (or the pseudogene TRBV3-2), with 7 positions matching TRBD2. The CDR3 totals 16 residues. Germline V gives CDR1 LGHDT, CDR2 YNNKEL (reference sequence). V shed 0 bases and J 3 bases; nucleotides not matched to a gene: 8.

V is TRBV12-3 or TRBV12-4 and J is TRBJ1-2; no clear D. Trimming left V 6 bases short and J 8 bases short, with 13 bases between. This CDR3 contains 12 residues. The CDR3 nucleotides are TGTGCCAGCAGCCTCAAAACTTCGGGCTACACCTTC. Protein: CASSLKTSGYTF.

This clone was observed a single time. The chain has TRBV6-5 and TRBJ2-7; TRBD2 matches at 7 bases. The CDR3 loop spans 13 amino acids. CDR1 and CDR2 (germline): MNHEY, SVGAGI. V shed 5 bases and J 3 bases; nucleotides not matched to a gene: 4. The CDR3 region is CASSPRGGYEQYF. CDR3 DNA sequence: TGTGCCAGCAGTCCCCGCGGGGGCTACGAGCAGTACTTC.

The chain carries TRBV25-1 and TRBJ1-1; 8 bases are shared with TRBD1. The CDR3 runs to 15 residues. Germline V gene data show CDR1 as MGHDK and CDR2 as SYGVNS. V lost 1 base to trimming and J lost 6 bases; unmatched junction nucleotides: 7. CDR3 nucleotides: TGTGCCAGCAGTGAATTCGACAGGGGAGAGCCTGAAGCTTTCTTT. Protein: CASSEFDRGEPEAFF.

In DNA form, the CDR3 reads TGTGCCAGCAGCCTGCGTCCAGGACAAGCATCCCCCTACAATGAGCAGTTCTTC. Amino acid sequence: CASSLRPGQASPYNEQFF. J is TRBJ2-1 and V is TRBV5-8; tentative D call: TRBD1 (5 bases). Germline V gives CDR1 SGHTS, CDR2 YDEGEE. Trimming shortened V by 4 bases and J by 2 bases, and 22 bases separated the two germline ends. The CDR3 is 18 residues long.

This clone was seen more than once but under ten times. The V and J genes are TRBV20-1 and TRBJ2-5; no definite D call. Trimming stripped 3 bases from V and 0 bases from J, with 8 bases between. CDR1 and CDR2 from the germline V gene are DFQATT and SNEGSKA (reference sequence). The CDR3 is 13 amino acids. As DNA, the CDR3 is TGCAGTGCTAGTAGCTCGTACCAAGAGACCCAGTACTTC. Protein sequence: CSASSSYQETQYF.

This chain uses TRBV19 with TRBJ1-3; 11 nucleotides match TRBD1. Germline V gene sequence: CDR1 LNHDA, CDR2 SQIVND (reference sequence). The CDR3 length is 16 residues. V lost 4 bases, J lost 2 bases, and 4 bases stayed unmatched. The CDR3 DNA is TGTGCCAGTAGTAAATGGACAGGGGGCCCTGGAAACACCATATATTTT. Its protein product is CASSKWTGGPGNTIYF.

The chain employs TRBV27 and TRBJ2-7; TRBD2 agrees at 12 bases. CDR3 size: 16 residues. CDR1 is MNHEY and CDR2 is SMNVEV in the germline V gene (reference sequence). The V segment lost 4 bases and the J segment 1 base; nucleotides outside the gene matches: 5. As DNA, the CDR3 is TGTGCCAGCAGTTACAGAGGACTAGCGGGATCCTACGAGCAGTACTTC. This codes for CASSYRGLAGSYEQYF.

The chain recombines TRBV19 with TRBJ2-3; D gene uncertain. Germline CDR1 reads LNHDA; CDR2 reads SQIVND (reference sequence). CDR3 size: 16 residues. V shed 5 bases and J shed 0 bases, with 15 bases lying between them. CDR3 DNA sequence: TGTGCCAGTAGTCAACGACCGCTCGGGAGCACAGATACGCAGTATTTT. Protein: CASSQRPLGSTDTQYF.

The CDR3 coding sequence is TGTGCCAGCAGCTTAGATAGCCACTACGAGCAGTACTTC. The encoded protein is CASSLDSHYEQYF. The gene calls are TRBV7-2 and TRBJ2-7; no reliable D call. The CDR3 runs to 13 residues. Trimming shortened V by 1 base and J by 3 bases, and 7 bases separated the two germline ends. CDR1 SGHTA and CDR2 FQGNSA come from the germline V gene. Using reference TRBV7-2 and TRBJ2-7 for the parts outside the CDR3, the full variable domain is GAGVSQSPSNKVTEKGKDVELRCDPISGHTALYWYRQSLGQGLEFLIYFQGNSAPDKSGLPSDRFSAERTGGSVSTLTIQRTQQEDSAVYLCASSLDSHYEQYFGPGTRLTVT.